A single sample is the source of the 3 T cell receptor beta chains below, sequenced in a study of shared clonotypes between healthy human individuals. Sequenced by immunoSEQ multiplex PCR; TCRdb stores in-frame clones only, minus some. The data hold around 980,000 clones, with 75% to 85% observed a single time. Material: memory CD4+ T cells from PBMCs. The subset was: CD45RA-negative fraction. The source is a young man in good health. Some clones in this sample may be carry-over from other donors' samples.

The V gene is TRBV7-9, the J gene TRBJ1-4, with D uncertain. Looked up from germline, CDR1 is SEHNR and CDR2 is FQNEAQ (reference sequence). Between the trimmed V and J ends, which lost 6 bases and 4 bases, there was a span of 15 bases. There are 15 residues in the CDR3. The CDR3 spells CASSPGLGINEKLFF. DNA of the CDR3: TGTGCCAGCAGTCCCGGACTGGGGATTAATGAAAAACTGTTTTTT.

In this sample, this clone turned up many times. The chain joins TRBV7-9 to TRBJ2-7; a weak D match, TRBD1 (6 bases). The CDR3 totals 13 residues. Germline CDR1 and CDR2: SEHNR and FQNEAQ (reference sequence). V lost 8 bases, J lost 5 bases, and 16 bases lay in between. The CDR3 DNA reads TGTGCCAGCGGATCCGGGACAATCGACGAGCAGTACTTC. Encoded protein: CASGSGTIDEQYF.

This chain links TRBV19 with TRBJ2-7, with 8 bases fitting TRBD1. The CDR3 extends over 15 amino acids. J lost 3 bases, V lost 3 bases, and 7 bases had no gene match. The germline CDR1 and CDR2 sequences are LNHDA and SQIVND (reference sequence). CDR3 sequence reads: CASSMKPGTGYEQYF. DNA for the CDR3: TGTGCCAGTAGTATGAAGCCGGGGACAGGCTACGAGCAGTACTTC.